Following are 3 T cell receptor beta chains from one sample sequenced in a study of cytomegalovirus exposure and HLA in healthy donors (TCRdb year 2017). Libraries came from the immunoSEQ multiplex PCR assay. In TCRdb, the immuneACCESS table is reduced to in-frame sequences with V and J assigned. These tables do not hold every clone; where another copy was compared, an unresolved V gene accounts for under half, and the others remain unexplained. The sample table shows some 150,000 clones, and 70% to 90% are seen once. Jointly, the top ten make up about 6.4% of the sample. The sample comprised PBMCs. The receptors stem from a woman in her twenties or thirties in good health and CMV-seropositive.

The CDR3 DNA reads as TGTGCCAGCAGTTCCGGGACAGGGGCGAACACTGAAGCTTTCTTT. Translated, it gives CASSSGTGANTEAFF. The chain couples TRBV28 to TRBJ1-1; 10 bases map to TRBD1. The CDR3 is made up of 15 amino acids. The germline V gene has CDR1 MDHEN and CDR2 SYDVKM. Trimming cost V 4 bases and J 1 base; bases outside gene matches: 3.

The chain employs TRBV5-6 and TRBJ2-1; 13 positions agree with TRBD2. Looked up from germline, CDR1 is SGHDT and CDR2 is YYEEEE. J was trimmed by 5 bases and V by 4 bases; bases with no gene match: 3. This CDR3 spans 15 amino acids. CDR3 loop: CASSGGLAGHNEQFF. CDR3 in DNA: TGTGCCAGCAGCGGGGGACTAGCGGGGCACAATGAGCAGTTCTTC.

V and J are TRBV18 and TRBJ1-1; 8 bases are a match to TRBD1. The germline V gene has CDR1 KGHSH and CDR2 LQKENI. The length of the CDR3 is 15 residues. V lost 6 bases and J lost 1; bases outside the gene matches: 7. In DNA form, the CDR3 reads TGTGCCAGCTCCCAGACAGGGGCTACGAACACTGAAGCTTTCTTT. Protein sequence: CASSQTGATNTEAFF.